These 17 T cell receptor beta chains came from one sample sequenced in a study of blood T cell repertoires in COVID-19. The data were produced by immunoSEQ multiplex PCR, yet TCRdb's version contains in-frame clones alone and is incomplete. The table lists approximately 170,000 clones, 85% of them singletons, with 7.5% to 10% in the top ten. The sequenced sample was peripheral blood. The receptor source for this set is a woman of 80 years or more with COVID-19, enrolled during active disease.

This clone was recorded only once. DNA of the CDR3: TGTGCCAGCAGCCCGGACACCTACTACGAGCAGTACTTC. Its protein product is CASSPDTYYEQYF. The chain links TRBV2 to TRBJ2-7, with a possible D match to TRBD1 (5 bases). The CDR3 runs 13 residues. V was pared by 6 bases and J by 3 bases, with 12 bases between. CDR1 is SNHLY, CDR2 FYNNEI, per germline.

The chain has TRBV29-1 and TRBJ2-5, with 7 bases fitting TRBD1. Germline CDR1 and CDR2: SQVTM and ANQGSEA. The ends lost 7 bases at V and 5 bases at J; junction bases unmatched: 13. This CDR3 is 14 amino acids long. The CDR3 region has the DNA TGCAGCGCCAGAGGGACAGCTACCGGGGAGACCCAGTACTTC. Encoded protein: CSARGTATGETQYF.

V is TRBV5-1 and J is TRBJ1-1; maybe TRBD1 (5 bases). Trimming stripped 1 base from V and 1 base from J, with 11 bases between. CDR1 and CDR2 (germline): SGHRS, YFSETQ. The CDR3 runs to 15 residues. CDR3 DNA sequence: TGCGCCAGCAGCTTGCTCCACAGGACGAACACTGAAGCTTTCTTT. This sequence encodes CASSLLHRTNTEAFF.

The V gene is TRBV5-1, the J gene TRBJ2-7; TRBD1 is a possible D gene (6 bases). V was clipped by 4 bases and J by 3 bases, with 17 bases between them. This CDR3 has 15 residues. Germline V gene lookup returns CDR1 SGHRS and CDR2 YFSETQ. CDR3 nucleotide sequence: TGCGCCAGCAGCAGGGGGACACCCCAACTCTACGAGCAGTACTTC. This gives the protein CASSRGTPQLYEQYF.

The V and J genes are TRBV19 and TRBJ2-1, with 11 bases matching TRBD2. The CDR3 is made up of 15 amino acids. V shed 6 bases and J 5 bases; nucleotides not matched to a gene: 6. Germline CDR1 reads LNHDA; CDR2 reads SQIVND (reference sequence). The CDR3 reads CASSLGLAEHNEQFF. The DNA for the CDR3 is TGTGCCAGTAGCTTGGGACTAGCGGAGCACAATGAGCAGTTCTTC.

The sample holds a few counts of this clone. The chain is built from TRBV19 and TRBJ1-6, with unresolved D. In germline, CDR1 is LNHDA, CDR2 SQIVND (reference sequence). The length of the CDR3 is 14 residues. The V gene lost 5 bases and the J gene lost 0 bases, with 5 bases spanning the gap. The CDR3 region is CASSESSYNSPLHF. In DNA, the CDR3 is TGTGCCAGTAGTGAGAGCTCCTATAATTCACCCCTCCACTTT.

This clone was seen only once. The rearrangement joins TRBV5-8 to TRBJ2-3; D is ambiguous. Between the trimmed V and J ends, which lost 3 bases and 2 bases, there was a span of 4 bases. Per the germline V gene, CDR1 is SGHTS and CDR2 is YDEGEE. CDR3 size: 12 residues. In DNA form, the CDR3 reads TGTGCCAGCAGCTCCTACACAGATACGCAGTATTTT. Protein sequence: CASSSYTDTQYF.

This clone was observed a handful of times. The chain recombines TRBV24-1 with TRBJ2-1; 8 bases fit TRBD1. From germline, CDR1 is KGHDR and CDR2 SFDVKD. Trimming took 9 bases from V and 2 from J; bases not matched to a gene: 8. The CDR3 spans 15 residues. The DNA for the CDR3 is TGTGCCACCGGATCAGGGGGCGGGACCTACAATGAGCAGTTCTTC. Translated, it gives CATGSGGGTYNEQFF.

This chain uses TRBV28 with TRBJ1-1, with 7 bases that match TRBD1. Germline trimming cut 5 bases from V and 13 bases from J; bases unmatched to any gene: 10. The CDR3 loop spans 12 amino acids. Germline CDR1 is MDHEN and CDR2 is SYDVKM. This CDR3 is CASSQTGRLVFF. DNA for the CDR3: TGTGCCAGCAGTCAGACAGGGAGGTTAGTTTTCTTT.

This clone was seen a few times. The chain is built from TRBV9 and TRBJ2-5; D perhaps matches TRBD2 (6 bases). This CDR3 region has 14 residues. V gave up 6 bases and J gave up 4 bases, with 16 bases separating them. Germline V lookup: CDR1 SGDLS, CDR2 YYNGEE. The CDR3 coding sequence is TGTGCCAGCATGCCGGGGACTGGGGGAGAGACCCAGTACTTC. As protein: CASMPGTGGETQYF.

CDR3 nucleotides: TGTGCCAGCAGTGTGGCCAGTGAAAAACTGTTTTTT. Amino acids: CASSVASEKLFF. This chain links TRBV2 with TRBJ1-4; D unresolved. V lost 4 bases, J lost 7 bases, and 7 bases lay in between. This CDR3 comprises 12 residues. Per the germline V gene, CDR1 is SNHLY and CDR2 is FYNNEI.

The V and J genes are TRBV6-5 and TRBJ2-1, with D possibly matching TRBD2 (5 bases). The CDR3 consists of 16 residues. Per germline, CDR1 MNHEY and CDR2 SVGAGI. V was cut by 0 bases and J by 3 bases, with 12 bases left in between. CDR3 in amino acids: CASSYSGRRIYNEQFF. The CDR3 DNA reads as TGTGCCAGCAGTTACTCTGGGAGAAGAATCTACAATGAGCAGTTCTTC.

The chain couples TRBV6-6 to TRBJ2-3; D perhaps matches TRBD2 (5 bases). This CDR3 has 12 residues. V lost 2 bases and J 7 bases, leaving 7 bases between the germline ends. CDR1 MNHNY and CDR2 SVGAGI come from the germline V gene (reference sequence). For the CDR3, the DNA is TGTGCCAGCAGTTACGAGGGCTATACGCAGTATTTT. Its translation is CASSYEGYTQYF.

There are a few counts of this clone. The rearrangement links TRBV5-4 to TRBJ2-2; D is perhaps TRBD2 (5 bases). The CDR3 has 14 residues. Trimming pared 3 bases from V and 4 bases from J, leaving 10 bases between. Germline V lookup: CDR1 SGHNT, CDR2 YYREEE (reference sequence). The CDR3 nucleotides read TGTGCCAGCAGCTCAGCGGCAACCACCGGGGAGCTGTTTTTT. Its protein product is CASSSAATTGELFF.

This clone was seen once. V usage is TRBV18 and J usage is TRBJ2-3; D not resolved. CDR1 and CDR2 (germline): KGHSH, LQKENI. There are 14 residues in the CDR3. V was shortened by 0 bases and J by 2 bases, with 6 bases between the two germline ends. The chain's CDR3 is CASSPPTYTDTQYF. As DNA, the CDR3 is TGTGCCAGCTCACCACCCACATACACAGATACGCAGTATTTT.

V is TRBV6-5 and J is TRBJ1-1; 7 nucleotides match TRBD1. Looked up from germline, CDR1 is MNHEY and CDR2 is SVGAGI. J gave up 0 bases and V 4 bases, and 5 bases lay outside the gene matches. This CDR3 spans 15 amino acids. This CDR3 reads CASSSDRSMNTEAFF. The CDR3 nucleotides read TGTGCCAGCAGTTCGGACAGGTCGATGAACACTGAAGCTTTCTTT.

V is TRBV28 and J is TRBJ1-1; D uncertain. V was clipped by 7 bases and J by 1 base, with 7 bases between them. CDR1 is MDHEN, CDR2 SYDVKM, per germline. The CDR3 is made up of 12 amino acids. CDR3 residues: CASNEENTEAFF. The DNA of the CDR3 is TGTGCCAGCAACGAGGAGAACACTGAAGCTTTCTTT.